These 14 T cell receptor beta chains originate from one sample sequenced in a study of blood T cell repertoires in COVID-19. Assay: immunoSEQ multiplex PCR; the TCRdb copy retains only in-frame clones and omits some. This table holds some 330,000 clones, approximately 90% found once. The sample taken for sequencing was peripheral blood. The receptors shown here come from a woman aged 50 to 60 with active or convalescent COVID-19.

J is TRBJ1-1 and V is TRBV24-1; D gene uncertain. The CDR3 is 13 amino acids. Germline CDR1 KGHDR, CDR2 SFDVKD. Trimming shortened V by 4 bases and J by 0 bases, and 5 bases separated the two germline ends. Here the CDR3 reads CATSDSMNTEAFF. In DNA form, the CDR3 reads TGTGCCACCAGTGACAGTATGAACACTGAAGCTTTCTTT.

V and J are TRBV6-6 and TRBJ2-7, with D possibly being TRBD2 (5 bases). V lost 5 bases to trimming and J lost 3 bases, with 8 bases between them. This CDR3 comprises 12 residues. Germline loops: CDR1 MNHNY, CDR2 SVGAGI (reference sequence). The CDR3 loop reads CASSPRDYEQYF. For the CDR3, the DNA is TGTGCCAGCAGTCCCCGGGACTACGAGCAGTACTTC.

The CDR3 loop is CASSHPVLAGGPNTQYF. The CDR3 nucleotides are TGTGCCAGCAGCCACCCGGTGCTAGCGGGAGGGCCAAATACGCAGTATTTT. The gene calls are TRBV3-1 (or the pseudogene TRBV3-2) and TRBJ2-3, with 12 nucleotides matching TRBD2. The CDR3 runs 17 residues. The germline V gene encodes CDR1 LGHDT and CDR2 YNNKEL (reference sequence). Trimming at V came to 3 bases and at J to 7 bases, leaving 11 bases not matched to a gene.

For the CDR3, the DNA is TGTGCCAGCAGCGTTACACAGTTGAACAATGAGCAGTTCTTC. Amino acid sequence: CASSVTQLNNEQFF. This chain links TRBV9 with TRBJ2-1; D unclear. The V gene lost 2 bases and the J gene lost 5 bases, with 11 bases spanning the gap. This CDR3 has 14 residues. Germline CDR1 and CDR2: SGDLS and YYNGEE.

This chain joins TRBV7-2 and TRBJ2-5; TRBD1 is a possible D gene (6 bases). CDR3 length: 15 amino acids. The germline V gene encodes CDR1 SGHTA and CDR2 FQGNSA. The V end was cut by 2 bases, the J end by 2 bases, with 12 bases between. In DNA, the CDR3 is TGTGCCAGCAGCTTATGGGGGCAGGGGCAAGAGACCCAGTACTTC. Translating it yields CASSLWGQGQETQYF.

J is TRBJ2-3 and V is TRBV5-1; D possibly corresponds to TRBD2 (6 bases). CDR3 size: 16 residues. Trimming took 0 bases from V and 1 from J, leaving 12 bases between them. The V gene's germline CDR1 is SGHRS and CDR2 YFSETQ. Here the CDR3 DNA reads TGCGCCAGCAGCTTGGGAGGAGCTAGCGGCACAGATACGCAGTATTTT. It codes for CASSLGGASGTDTQYF.

This chain uses TRBV5-1 with TRBJ1-1; 9 bases line up with TRBD1. The V and J ends lost 4 bases and 1 base, in that order; junction bases with no gene match: 5. CDR1 SGHRS and CDR2 YFSETQ come from the germline V gene. The CDR3 sequence is 15 residues long. CDR3 loop: CASSEVTGGNTEAFF. CDR3 DNA sequence: TGCGCCAGCAGCGAAGTGACAGGGGGGAACACTGAAGCTTTCTTT. The full variable domain, completed using reference TRBV5-1 and TRBJ1-1, is KAGVTQTPRYLIKTRGQQVTLSCSPISGHRSVSWYQQTPGQGLQFLFEYFSETQRNKGNFPGRFSGRQFSNSRSEMNVSTLELGDSALYLCASSEVTGGNTEAFFGQGTRLTVV.

The chain is built from TRBV30 and TRBJ2-7; 11 nucleotides line up with TRBD1. Germline V gene data show CDR1 as GTSNPN and CDR2 as SVGIG (reference sequence). With 0 bases clipped from V and 7 bases from J, the junction kept 17 bases outside the gene matches. The CDR3 is 18 residues long. CDR3 coding DNA: TGTGCCTGGAGTGTCCTAGTTTTGGGAGGACAGGGGGCACAAGAGCAGTACTTC. Protein: CAWSVLVLGGQGAQEQYF. Drawing the rest from reference TRBV30 and TRBJ2-7, the complete variable domain is SQTIHQWPATLVQPVGSPLSLECTVEGTSNPNLYWYRQAAGRGLQLLFYSVGIGQISSEVPQNLSASRPQDRQFILSSKKLLLSDSGFYLCAWSVLVLGGQGAQEQYFGPGTRLTVT.

The CDR3 protein is CASSYPTGDHYGYTF. As DNA, the CDR3 is TGTGCCAGCAGTTACCCGACAGGGGATCACTATGGCTACACCTTC. The chain employs TRBV28 and TRBJ1-2, with 8 bases lining up with TRBD1. The germline gives CDR1 MDHEN, CDR2 SYDVKM. This CDR3 is 15 amino acids long. The junction had 7 bases not matched to a gene; V was cut back by 4 bases and J by 3 bases.

The chain couples TRBV28 to TRBJ1-2; 7 bases are shared with TRBD1. The CDR3 runs to 18 residues. The J segment lost 4 bases and the V segment lost 6 bases, leaving 20 bases of the junction unmatched. Germline CDR1 is MDHEN and CDR2 is SYDVKM. CDR3 sequence: CASSPLNTRDSVLYGYTF. The CDR3 nucleotides are TGTGCCAGCAGCCCTCTTAATACTCGGGACAGTGTTCTCTATGGCTACACCTTC.

The gene calls are TRBV27 and TRBJ2-3; 11 bases align to TRBD2. This CDR3 comprises 15 residues. The V gene end was trimmed by 4 bases and the J gene end by 6 bases; junction bases not matched to a gene: 6. Germline V gene sequence: CDR1 MNHEY, CDR2 SMNVEV (reference sequence). CDR3 sequence reads: CASSSLAGGSDTQYF. In DNA, the CDR3 is TGTGCCAGCAGTTCATTAGCGGGAGGGTCGGATACGCAGTATTTT.

The chain joins TRBV7-2 to TRBJ2-7, with 9 bases aligning to TRBD2. CDR3 length: 15 residues. Trimming took 3 bases from V and 1 from J; bases not matched to a gene: 4. Germline assignment: CDR1 SGHTA and CDR2 FQGNSA. This chain's CDR3 is CASSFAGGRSYEQYF. CDR3 in DNA: TGTGCCAGCAGCTTTGCGGGGGGGCGTTCCTACGAGCAGTACTTC.

The V gene is TRBV4-2, the J gene TRBJ1-5, with a possible D match to TRBD1 (6 bases). Germline V gene sequence: CDR1 LGHNA, CDR2 YNFKEQ. The V and J ends lost 0 bases and 6 bases respectively, with 12 bases between them. The CDR3 covers 15 residues. Here the CDR3 reads CASSQDRGATQPQHF. The CDR3 bases are TGTGCCAGCAGCCAAGACAGGGGTGCCACTCAGCCCCAGCATTTT.

The chain recombines TRBV5-1 with TRBJ2-7; D is ambiguous. This CDR3 has 18 amino acids. V was trimmed by 5 bases and J by 2 bases, leaving 26 bases between them. The germline CDR1 and CDR2 sequences are SGHRS and YFSETQ. The CDR3 protein is CASSLRANWLAEAYEQYF. The CDR3 region has the DNA TGCGCCAGCAGTTTGCGTGCCAACTGGCTCGCCGAGGCCTACGAGCAGTACTTC.